This TCR beta chain was obtained from a study of T cell clones after liver transplantation. Clones were read by immunoSEQ multiplex PCR, and TCRdb kept only the in-frame ones, dropping some. The repertoire has fewer than 110,000 clones, around 80% of them found once; the top ten carry 2.5% to 3%. The sample holds one count of this clone. The V and J ends lost 5 bases and 5 bases respectively, with 9 bases between them. This CDR3 is built from 12 residues. Looked up from germline, CDR1 is SEHNR and CDR2 is FQNEAQ (reference sequence). The material was CD4+ T cells from blood, obtained approximately 43 months after liver transplant. The clonotype was recovered from a human patient who received a liver transplant. Some T cells may have come from the graft donor. The genes are TRBV7-9 and TRBJ2-5, with D possibly matching TRBD1 (5 bases). CDR3 region: CASSHQGETQYF. The CDR3 bases are TGTGCCAGCAGCCACCAGGGCGAGACCCAGTACTTC.